This TCR beta chain was profiled in a study of blood T cells in healthy people across ages. Primed by a sample-barcoded 5' primer and a J-beta primer mix, a second PCR proceeded for 7 to 11 cycles. Tagging of each cDNA molecule was performed by a template-switch adaptor with 12 random nucleotides. TCRdb processed the 5' RACE reads anew with MiXCR; each CDR3 protein has one entry. The repertoire consists of more than 450,000 distinct CDR3 sequences, with about 26% occurring once and the leading ten covering under 4.5%. The amount of total RNA extracted per sample was at least 5 micrograms. V shed 1 base and J shed 5 bases, with 9 bases lying between them. CDR3 size: 13 residues. CDR1 LNHNV and CDR2 YYDKDF come from the germline V gene (reference sequence). Another study also made use of these data, one on T cells of mothers and their children.

Sequenced material: blood. The chain recombines TRBV15 with TRBJ2-7; D call uncertain. The sequence derives from a boy under 10 years old in good health. The CDR3 spells CATSRARFDEQYF. Here the CDR3 DNA reads TGTGCCACCAGCAGAGCCCGGTTCGACGAGCAGTACTTC. Together with reference TRBV15 and TRBJ2-7, the CDR3 gives the full variable domain: DAMVIQNPRYQVTQFGKPVTLSCSQTLNHNVMYWYQQKSSQAPKLLFHYYDKDFNNEADTPDNFQSRRPNTSFCFLDIRSPGLGDTAMYLCATSRARFDEQYFGPGTRLTVT.